What follows are 31 T cell receptor beta chains derived from one specimen sequenced in a study of blood T cell repertoires in COVID-19. Profiled with immunoSEQ multiplex PCR; TCRdb holds only in-frame clones, not every one. The repertoire includes several thousand clones, 86% of them detected once, and 10% sits in the top ten. The sample comprised peripheral blood. All receptors derive from a human donor with active COVID-19. The donor label of this sample is uncertain.

This chain connects TRBV9 to TRBJ2-2; 9 positions match TRBD1. CDR3 length equals 16 residues. Germline V gene lookup returns CDR1 SGDLS and CDR2 YYNGEE. V was pared by 3 bases and J by 4 bases, with 7 bases of the junction left unmatched. CDR3 residues: CASSATGGVSTGELFF. The CDR3, as DNA: TGTGCCAGCAGCGCCACAGGGGGCGTCTCCACCGGGGAGCTGTTTTTT.

V is TRBV5-6 and J is TRBJ1-1, with 10 bases aligning to TRBD1. The trim removed 4 bases at V and 5 bases at J, leaving 5 bases unmatched. The CDR3 is 14 residues long. Per germline, CDR1 SGHDT and CDR2 YYEEEE. This CDR3 is CASSTDRGLTEAFF. CDR3 in DNA: TGTGCCAGCAGCACAGACAGGGGGCTTACTGAAGCTTTCTTT.

This chain uses TRBV5-1 with TRBJ2-7; tentatively, D is TRBD1 (6 bases). The germline CDR1 and CDR2 sequences are SGHRS and YFSETQ. The CDR3 is made up of 14 amino acids. Deletions cut 2 bases from V and 1 base from J, with 10 bases between. CDR3 coding DNA: TGCGCCAGCAGCTTAACGGACAGTTCCTACGAGCAGTACTTC. Protein sequence: CASSLTDSSYEQYF.

The chain joins TRBV29-1 to TRBJ2-1, with TRBD2 matching over 12 bases. The germline V gene encodes CDR1 SQVTM and CDR2 ANQGSEA. This CDR3 comprises 14 residues. V lost 4 bases to trimming and J lost 9 bases; unmatched junction nucleotides: 7. CDR3 sequence reads: CSVASSGRAVEQFF. CDR3 DNA: TGCAGCGTTGCCTCTAGCGGGAGGGCCGTTGAGCAGTTCTTC.

The J gene is TRBJ2-5, the V gene TRBV2, with 7 bases identical to TRBD2. V shed 6 bases, J shed 5 bases, and the junction held 21 bases outside the gene matches. The CDR3 covers 18 residues. Germline assignment: CDR1 SNHLY and CDR2 FYNNEI. CDR3 residues: CASRPRLADILRSETQYF. Written as DNA, the CDR3 is TGTGCCAGCAGGCCTCGGCTAGCGGACATTCTAAGGTCCGAGACCCAGTACTTC.

V usage is TRBV12-5 and J usage is TRBJ1-2; D is ambiguous. Trimming removed 3 bases at V and 13 bases at J, with 24 bases between. This CDR3 has 15 amino acids. The V gene's germline CDR1 is LGHNT and CDR2 FRNRAP. CDR3: CASGFVAGTARSITF. The CDR3, as DNA: TGTGCTAGTGGTTTTGTGGCAGGCACAGCTCGTTCCATCACCTTC.

The chain combines TRBV29-1 with TRBJ2-3, with TRBD2 matching over 10 bases. There are 17 residues in the CDR3. Unmatched junction bases numbered 8, after V lost 0 bases and J lost 2 bases. Germline V gene sequence: CDR1 SQVTM, CDR2 ANQGSEA. The CDR3 is CSVEDPELAGFTDTQYF. The CDR3 DNA is TGCAGCGTTGAAGATCCCGAACTAGCGGGATTCACAGATACGCAGTATTTT.

The V call is TRBV6-6, the J call TRBJ2-7; 11 positions agree with TRBD2. The V gene's germline CDR1 is MNHNY and CDR2 SVGAGI (reference sequence). The CDR3 runs 14 residues. The V and J ends lost 6 bases and 3 bases, in that order; junction bases with no gene match: 4. CDR3 loop: CASRQTSGSYEQYF. As DNA, the CDR3 is TGTGCCAGCAGACAAACTAGCGGGAGCTACGAGCAGTACTTC.

The rearrangement links TRBV4-3 to TRBJ1-1; D is possibly TRBD1 (6 bases). From germline, CDR1 is LGHNA and CDR2 YSLEER. V was trimmed by 0 bases and J by 1 base, leaving 9 bases between them. The CDR3 extends over 15 amino acids. CDR3 in DNA: TGCGCCAGCAGCCAAGATGAACAGGGGAACACTGAAGCTTTCTTT. Protein product: CASSQDEQGNTEAFF.

The count of this clone is one. V gene TRBV7-2 combines with J gene TRBJ1-5; 12 bases align to TRBD1. The V gene's germline CDR1 is SGHTA and CDR2 FQGNSA. V gave up 2 bases and J gave up 1 base; unmatched junction bases: 9. This CDR3 has 19 residues. DNA for the CDR3: TGTGCCAGCAGCTTAAGGGGGGACAGGGGGCACAACAGCAATCAGCCCCAGCATTTT. Amino acids: CASSLRGDRGHNSNQPQHF. Full variable domain (outside the CDR3, taken from reference TRBV7-2 and TRBJ1-5): GAGVSQSPSNKVTEKGKDVELRCDPISGHTALYWYRQSLGQGLEFLIYFQGNSAPDKSGLPSDRFSAERTGGSVSTLTIQRTQQEDSAVYLCASSLRGDRGHNSNQPQHFGDGTRLSIL.

This clone has only one observation. V and J are TRBV10-3 and TRBJ2-1; possible D gene TRBD1, 6 bases. This CDR3 has 17 residues. Germline CDR1 and CDR2: ENHRY and SYGVKD. Trimming shortened V by 6 bases and J by 8 bases, and 26 bases separated the two germline ends. DNA for the CDR3: TGTGCCATCAGCGGAGGATTCCGGACGGACAGACTCGATGAGCAGTTCTTC. Amino acids: CAISGGFRTDRLDEQFF.

The rearrangement uses TRBV19 and TRBJ1-1, with 8 bases matching TRBD1. CDR3 length: 15 residues. The V gene end was trimmed by 1 base and the J gene end by 1 base; junction bases not matched to a gene: 2. Germline assignment: CDR1 LNHDA and CDR2 SQIVND (reference sequence). CDR3 sequence: CASSIAGTGNTEAFF. CDR3 DNA: TGTGCCAGTAGTATAGCCGGGACAGGGAACACTGAAGCTTTCTTT.

The chain recombines TRBV29-1 with TRBJ1-2; no reliable D call. With 6 bases removed from V and 8 bases from J, the gap between germline ends came to 28 bases. The germline V gene encodes CDR1 SQVTM and CDR2 ANQGSEA. The CDR3 has 16 residues. Here the CDR3 reads CSVSKEAAVQFGGYTF. The CDR3 DNA reads as TGCAGCGTCTCTAAGGAGGCGGCGGTACAGTTCGGGGGCTACACCTTC.

This clone was detected only a few times. The V gene is TRBV9, the J gene TRBJ2-7; TRBD1 might be the D (5 bases). The CDR3 extends over 15 amino acids. V lost 4 bases and J lost 6, with 20 bases in between. Per germline, CDR1 SGDLS and CDR2 YYNGEE. The CDR3 coding sequence is TGTGCCAGCAGCATCACCCCTGGGGCAATTCGCGAGCAGTACTTC. Translated, it gives CASSITPGAIREQYF.

V usage is TRBV9 and J usage is TRBJ1-1; 9 nucleotides agree with TRBD1. CDR3 size: 14 residues. The V and J ends lost 4 bases and 3 bases, in that order; junction bases with no gene match: 4. Germline V CDR1 and CDR2: SGDLS, YYNGEE. CDR3 sequence reads: CASSLGQGHTEAFF. The CDR3 DNA is TGTGCCAGCAGCTTGGGACAGGGCCACACTGAAGCTTTCTTT.

The CDR3 DNA follows: TGTGCCAGCAGCCCTCGACAGGGACAAAGCGCGGGAGGATCCTACAATGAGCAGTTCTTC. This translates into CASSPRQGQSAGGSYNEQFF. This rearrangement joins TRBV3-1 (or the pseudogene TRBV3-2) to TRBJ2-1, with a possible D match to TRBD2 (8 bases). The CDR3 has 20 residues. V was cut by 4 bases and J by 1 base, with 26 bases left in between. Germline values: CDR1 LGHDT, CDR2 YNNKEL (reference sequence).

The chain employs TRBV19 and TRBJ2-7, with 9 nucleotides matching TRBD1. This CDR3 has 14 amino acids. Trimming cost V 5 bases and J 2 bases; bases outside gene matches: 4. Germline-derived CDR1 and CDR2 are LNHDA and SQIVND (reference sequence). The CDR3 loop is CASSQGQGTYEQYF. In nucleotides, the CDR3 is TGTGCCAGTAGTCAGGGACAGGGAACCTACGAGCAGTACTTC. Complete variable domain (other parts from reference TRBV19 and TRBJ2-7): DGGITQSPKYLFRKEGQNVTLSCEQNLNHDAMYWYRQDPGQGLRLIYYSQIVNDFQKGDIAEGYSVSREKKESFPLTVTSAQKNPTAFYLCASSQGQGTYEQYFGPGTRLTVT.

V is TRBV5-1 and J is TRBJ2-3, with D possibly TRBD1 on 6 matching bases. This CDR3 is 17 amino acids long. Germline CDR1 and CDR2: SGHRS and YFSETQ. Between the trimmed V and J ends, which lost 0 bases and 0 bases, there was a span of 14 bases. In DNA form, the CDR3 reads TGCGCCAGCAGCTTGGGACAGGTGATCCCTAGCACAGATACGCAGTATTTT. Protein product: CASSLGQVIPSTDTQYF.

The rearrangement links TRBV5-1 to TRBJ2-2, with TRBD1 identical over 7 bases. J gave up 2 bases and V 5 bases, and 6 bases lay outside the gene matches. Germline V CDR1 and CDR2: SGHRS, YFSETQ. CDR3 length: 15 residues. The CDR3 is CASRDGTVNTGELFF. The CDR3 nucleotides read TGCGCCAGCAGGGATGGGACAGTAAACACCGGGGAGCTGTTTTTT.

This rearrangement joins TRBV6-6 to TRBJ2-7; possible D gene TRBD1, 5 bases. Trimming cost V 0 bases and J 6 bases, with 12 bases left between them. The CDR3 spans 14 residues. The V gene's germline CDR1 is MNHNY and CDR2 SVGAGI (reference sequence). The chain's CDR3 is CASSYSDSSGEQYF. The CDR3 DNA reads as TGTGCCAGCAGTTACTCAGACAGCTCTGGCGAGCAGTACTTC.

This sequence joins TRBV4-3 and TRBJ1-4, with 11 nucleotides matching TRBD1. The CDR3 has 18 amino acids. V lost 0 bases to trimming and J lost 4 bases; unmatched junction nucleotides: 7. The germline CDR1 and CDR2 sequences are LGHNA and YSLEER. Written as DNA, the CDR3 is TGCGCCAGCAGCCAAGACCTCACGGACAGGGGGCGTAATGAAAAACTGTTTTTT. It codes for CASSQDLTDRGRNEKLFF.

This clone was seen once. The chain joins TRBV5-4 to TRBJ2-7, with D possibly TRBD2 on 6 matching bases. CDR3 length equals 14 residues. V lost 4 bases and J lost 7, with 18 bases in between. Germline CDR1 and CDR2: SGHNT and YYREEE (reference sequence). In DNA form, the CDR3 reads TGTGCCAGCAGCCGGGTGGGGTCCGGAGGGGAGCAGTACTTC. Protein product: CASSRVGSGGEQYF.

The genes are TRBV9 and TRBJ2-3, with 10 bases matching TRBD2. V dropped 0 bases and J dropped 2; count of bases not matched to a gene: 6. This CDR3 region has 17 residues. CDR1 SGDLS and CDR2 YYNGEE come from the germline V gene. CDR3 region: CASSVGGLATNTDTQYF. CDR3 DNA: TGTGCCAGCAGCGTAGGGGGACTAGCGACCAACACAGATACGCAGTATTTT.

V and J are TRBV29-1 and TRBJ2-6; TRBD1 is a possible D gene (5 bases). V was shortened by 6 bases and J by 1 base, with 13 bases between the two germline ends. Per germline, CDR1 SQVTM and CDR2 ANQGSEA. This CDR3 region has 15 residues. Here the CDR3 reads CSVQASGSGANVLTF. DNA for the CDR3: TGCAGCGTCCAAGCGTCAGGGTCTGGGGCCAACGTCCTGACTTTC. Using reference TRBV29-1 and TRBJ2-6 for the parts outside the CDR3, the full variable domain is SAVISQKPSRDICQRGTSLTIQCQVDSQVTMMFWYRQQPGQSLTLIATANQGSEATYESGFVIDKFPISRPNLTFSTLTVSNMSPEDSSIYLCSVQASGSGANVLTFGAGSRLTVL.

CDR3 amino acids: CATSDPTVLVQETQYF. The CDR3 bases are TGTGCCACCAGTGATCCGACAGTCCTAGTCCAAGAGACCCAGTACTTC. The chain uses TRBV24-1 and TRBJ2-5; D possibly corresponds to TRBD1 (5 bases). V lost 3 bases and J 1 base, leaving 14 bases between the germline ends. The germline gives CDR1 KGHDR, CDR2 SFDVKD. The CDR3 consists of 16 residues.

The chain combines TRBV28 with TRBJ2-4, with 7 bases matching TRBD2. The CDR3 has 14 amino acids. In germline, CDR1 is MDHEN, CDR2 SYDVKM. Unmatched junction bases numbered 9, after V lost 5 bases and J lost 8 bases. CDR3 bases: TGTGCCAGCAGTCTCTTCGGGGGGTTTGACATTCAGTACTTC. Its protein product is CASSLFGGFDIQYF.

J is TRBJ1-4 and V is TRBV5-4; TRBD1 is a possible D gene (5 bases). The CDR3 has 14 residues. V was shortened by 2 bases and J by 7 bases, with 12 bases between the two germline ends. In germline, CDR1 is SGHNT, CDR2 YYREEE (reference sequence). The CDR3 protein is CASSFGGAFEKLFF. The CDR3 nucleotides are TGTGCCAGCAGCTTCGGAGGGGCGTTTGAAAAACTGTTTTTT.

This chain joins TRBV7-9 and TRBJ2-1; the D gene is possibly TRBD2 (6 bases). The V gene's germline CDR1 is SEHNR and CDR2 FQNEAQ (reference sequence). With 7 bases removed from V and 0 bases from J, the gap between germline ends came to 10 bases. This CDR3 is 14 amino acids long. As DNA, the CDR3 is TGTGCCAGCACTCTAGCGAACTCCTACAATGAGCAGTTCTTC. Translated, it gives CASTLANSYNEQFF.

V and J are TRBV4-3 and TRBJ1-6; a possible D gene is TRBD1 (5 bases). V was pared by 1 base and J by 0 bases, with 13 bases between. This CDR3 has 18 amino acids. Germline CDR1 is LGHNA and CDR2 is YSLEER. CDR3: CASSQVDSPGSYNSPLHF. For the CDR3, the DNA is TGCGCCAGCAGCCAAGTAGACAGCCCTGGCTCCTATAATTCACCCCTCCACTTT.

This chain joins TRBV4-1 and TRBJ2-2; 8 bases line up with TRBD2. V gave up 1 base and J gave up 1 base; unmatched junction bases: 8. Per the germline V gene, CDR1 is MGHRA and CDR2 is YSYEKL. The CDR3 runs 18 residues. CDR3 protein: CASSQVGTGGRNTGELFF. The CDR3 DNA reads as TGCGCCAGCAGCCAAGTAGGGACGGGAGGGCGGAACACCGGGGAGCTGTTTTTT.

This clone was seen just once. The rearrangement links TRBV28 to TRBJ2-3, with D maybe TRBD2 (5 bases). The CDR3 spans 14 residues. Trimming cost V 2 bases and J 6 bases, with 12 bases left between them. CDR1 and CDR2 (germline): MDHEN, SYDVKM. CDR3 sequence: CASSLRGPRDTQYF. The CDR3 region has the DNA TGTGCCAGCAGTTTACGCGGGCCCCGGGATACGCAGTATTTT.